The 24 T cell receptor beta chains presented below share a single source sample, sequenced in a study of T-cell memory formation after mild COVID-19. Via MiXCR, TCRdb re-called the 5' RACE reads, giving one row per CDR3 protein. The table shows about 260,000 distinct CDR3 sequences, with around 15% occurring only once. Sequencing was carried out using PBMCs or a T cell subset sorted from them (not recorded which). The source of these receptors is a man younger than 35 who had mild COVID-19 (a few samples of this study predate the infection). Cell type and time point are not known.

Only one count was recorded for this clonotype. The rearrangement links TRBV7-2 to TRBJ2-3, with no clear D. Germline V gene lookup returns CDR1 SGHTA and CDR2 FQGNSA. The V and J ends lost 1 base and 4 bases respectively, with 9 bases between them. This CDR3 is built from 14 residues. The CDR3 coding sequence is TGTGCCAGCAGCTTAGGTAGCACCCCAGATACGCAGTATTTT. Translating gives CASSLGSTPDTQYF.

This sequence joins TRBV10-3 and TRBJ2-3; possible D gene TRBD2, 6 bases. The CDR3 totals 16 residues. Germline V CDR1 and CDR2: ENHRY, SYGVKD. V lost 1 base, J lost 0 bases, and 11 bases lay in between. The CDR3 reads CAISEFASASTDTQYF. For the CDR3, the DNA is TGTGCCATCAGTGAGTTCGCTAGCGCAAGCACAGATACGCAGTATTTT.

This clonotype was detected ten times or more. This chain uses TRBV12-3 or TRBV12-4 with TRBJ1-5; 10 positions agree with TRBD1. Trimming removed 6 bases from V and 5 bases from J; junction bases left unmatched: 4. CDR3 length equals 14 residues. The CDR3 loop reads CASRPGTGDQPQHF. The CDR3 DNA reads TGTGCCAGCAGGCCCGGGACAGGGGATCAGCCCCAGCATTTT.

The chain carries TRBV9 and TRBJ1-6; D possibly corresponds to TRBD1 (5 bases). V lost 4 bases and J lost 0, with 14 bases in between. This CDR3 spans 17 amino acids. Germline CDR1 and CDR2: SGDLS and YYNGEE. The CDR3 protein is CASSSRDASSYNSPLHF. The CDR3 bases are TGTGCCAGCAGCAGCCGGGACGCTAGCTCCTATAATTCACCCCTCCACTTT.

CDR3 in DNA: TGTGCCAGCACCGGGGGGCGGGATACGCAGTATTTT. It encodes CASTGGRDTQYF. V usage is TRBV6-1 and J usage is TRBJ2-3; D is perhaps TRBD2 (7 bases). This CDR3 region has 12 residues. Germline V CDR1 and CDR2: MNHNS, SASEGT. The V and J ends lost 7 bases and 6 bases respectively, with 11 bases between them.

The chain has TRBV20-1 and TRBJ2-3; TRBD2 aligns across 13 bases. With V trimmed by 6 bases and J by 3 bases, 9 bases remained unmatched. The CDR3 has 16 amino acids. CDR1 is DFQATT, CDR2 SNEGSKA, per germline (reference sequence). CDR3 in amino acids: CSATTRTSGGTDTQYF. For the CDR3, the DNA is TGCAGTGCCACAACAAGGACTAGCGGGGGAACAGATACGCAGTATTTT.

The V and J genes are TRBV19 and TRBJ1-1, with D unclear. Germline V lookup: CDR1 LNHDA, CDR2 SQIVND (reference sequence). V was clipped by 4 bases and J by 5 bases, with 17 bases between them. The CDR3 has 15 residues. CDR3 protein: CASSTPRKGWTEAFF. In nucleotides, the CDR3 is TGTGCCAGTAGTACGCCTCGTAAGGGATGGACTGAAGCTTTCTTT.

This clonotype was found a few times. V is TRBV30 and J is TRBJ1-6; D call uncertain. V was shortened by 5 bases and J by 3 bases, with 11 bases between the two germline ends. This CDR3 region has 14 residues. Germline V gene sequence: CDR1 GTSNPN, CDR2 SVGIG (reference sequence). The CDR3 sequence is CAWGKPGYNSPLHF. CDR3 nucleotides: TGTGCCTGGGGGAAACCCGGCTATAATTCACCCCTCCACTTT.

This clonotype was detected only a few times. The V call is TRBV28, the J call TRBJ2-3, with no clear D. The V gene's germline CDR1 is MDHEN and CDR2 SYDVKM. CDR3 size: 13 residues. With 1 base removed from V and 2 bases from J, the gap between germline ends came to 4 bases. The CDR3: CASSLYATDTQYF. The CDR3 nucleotides read TGTGCCAGCAGTTTATACGCCACAGATACGCAGTATTTT. The variable domain in full, with the rest retrieved from reference TRBV28 and TRBJ2-3, is DVKVTQSSRYLVKRTGEKVFLECVQDMDHENMFWYRQDPGLGLRLIYFSYDVKMKEKGDIPEGYSVSREKKERFSLILESASTNQTSMYLCASSLYATDTQYFGPGTRLTVL.

This clonotype was observed a handful of times. The rearrangement uses TRBV5-6 and TRBJ2-7; no firm D call. This CDR3 is 12 amino acids long. The V gene lost 4 bases and the J gene lost 3 bases, with 8 bases spanning the gap. Germline V gene sequence: CDR1 SGHDT, CDR2 YYEEEE. For the CDR3, the DNA is TGTGCCAGCAGCGTCCAGTACTACGAGCAGTACTTC. Its translation is CASSVQYYEQYF.

This clonotype was observed a few times. The chain carries TRBV3-1 and TRBJ1-1; D is ambiguous. The V gene's germline CDR1 is LGHDT and CDR2 YNNKEL (reference sequence). V was trimmed by 2 bases and J by 3 bases, leaving 7 bases between them. The CDR3 sequence is 13 residues long. In nucleotides, the CDR3 is TGTGCCAGCAGCCAAAACGACTACACTGAAGCTTTCTTT. Translation: CASSQNDYTEAFF.

This clonotype was seen a handful of times. CDR3 sequence reads: CSVPRDSPTDTQYF. CDR3 nucleotide sequence: TGCAGCGTGCCCAGGGACAGCCCTACAGATACGCAGTATTTT. The chain employs TRBV29-1 and TRBJ2-3; TRBD1 aligns across 7 bases. The trim removed 6 bases at V and 3 bases at J, leaving 9 bases unmatched. The length of the CDR3 is 14 residues. Germline V gives CDR1 SQVTM, CDR2 ANQGSEA.

Only a few counts were recorded for this clonotype. This rearrangement joins TRBV29-1 to TRBJ2-6, with unresolved D. The V end lost 4 bases, the J end lost 0 bases, and 4 bases lay between the germline ends. The CDR3 consists of 13 residues. Germline V lookup: CDR1 SQVTM, CDR2 ANQGSEA. CDR3 region: CSVVLSGANVLTF. The CDR3 bases are TGCAGCGTTGTCCTCTCTGGGGCCAACGTCCTGACTTTC.

This clonotype was detected a few times. The chain joins TRBV7-9 to TRBJ1-2, with D perhaps TRBD1 (5 bases). V dropped 8 bases and J dropped 3 bases, with 16 bases sitting between them. CDR1 and CDR2 from the germline V gene are SEHNR and FQNEAQ (reference sequence). The CDR3 totals 14 residues. CDR3 nucleotides: TGTGCCAGCGATTCCTCCGGGACCTACTATGGCTACACCTTC. Translation gives CASDSSGTYYGYTF.

This clonotype turned up a few times. The chain combines TRBV14 with TRBJ2-5; possibly TRBD1 for D (6 bases). Per germline, CDR1 SGHDN and CDR2 FVKESK. V was pared by 4 bases and J by 3 bases, with 18 bases between. The CDR3 is 16 residues long. CDR3 protein: CASSRGQLIAEETQYF. CDR3 bases: TGTGCCAGCAGCCGTGGACAGTTGATCGCCGAAGAGACCCAGTACTTC.

The genes are TRBV2 and TRBJ2-7; 13 bases are shared with TRBD2. Germline V gene data show CDR1 as SNHLY and CDR2 as FYNNEI. The CDR3 contains 16 residues. V shed 4 bases and J 6 bases; nucleotides not matched to a gene: 9. CDR3 region: CASSVERGLAGREQYF. The CDR3 nucleotides are TGTGCCAGCAGTGTTGAAAGGGGACTAGCGGGGCGCGAGCAGTACTTC.

Ten or more counts support this clonotype. The V gene is TRBV29-1, the J gene TRBJ2-5, with 13 bases identical to TRBD2. From germline, CDR1 is SQVTM and CDR2 ANQGSEA. CDR3 length: 14 amino acids. V was pared by 7 bases and J by 5 bases, with 7 bases of the junction left unmatched. CDR3 coding DNA: TGCAGCGCGACCTCGACTAGCGGGGGGGAGACCCAGTACTTC. Its translation is CSATSTSGGETQYF.

The V and J genes are TRBV5-1 and TRBJ1-2; D not resolved. The CDR3 length is 14 residues. V was trimmed by 2 bases and J by 2 bases, leaving 10 bases between them. The germline V gene encodes CDR1 SGHRS and CDR2 YFSETQ. CDR3 in DNA: TGCGCCAGCAGCTTCGGACCACAGAACTATGGCTACACCTTC. This translates into CASSFGPQNYGYTF.

There are many counts of this clonotype. The chain is built from TRBV5-1 and TRBJ2-1; perhaps TRBD2 as D (5 bases). This CDR3 contains 14 residues. Germline V gene data show CDR1 as SGHRS and CDR2 as YFSETQ. V lost 4 bases, J lost 8 bases, and 16 bases lay in between. The CDR3 loop reads CASSQRGPSDEQFF. The CDR3 DNA is TGCGCCAGCAGCCAGCGCGGGCCTTCGGATGAGCAGTTCTTC.

In this sample, this clonotype turned up a few times. The chain links TRBV5-1 to TRBJ2-3; D might be TRBD1 (5 bases). V dropped 4 bases and J dropped 1 base, with 13 bases sitting between them. This CDR3 spans 15 amino acids. Germline V lookup: CDR1 SGHRS, CDR2 YFSETQ. The CDR3 region is CASSPSDTRTDTQYF. CDR3 nucleotides: TGCGCCAGCAGCCCTTCGGACACCCGCACAGATACGCAGTATTTT.

The chain employs TRBV25-1 and TRBJ2-3; D possibly corresponds to TRBD2 (6 bases). Per germline, CDR1 MGHDK and CDR2 SYGVNS. This CDR3 contains 17 residues. The V end lost 2 bases, the J end lost 0 bases, and 15 bases lay between the germline ends. The CDR3 DNA is TGTGCCAGCAGTGAACGCCTAGCGAGTGTAAGCACAGATACGCAGTATTTT. Protein product: CASSERLASVSTDTQYF. Combining the CDR3 with reference TRBV25-1 and TRBJ2-3 gives the whole variable domain EADIYQTPRYLVIGTGKKITLECSQTMGHDKMYWYQQDPGMELHLIHYSYGVNSTEKGDLSSESTVSRIRTEHFPLTLESARPSHTSQYLCASSERLASVSTDTQYFGPGTRLTVL.

This rearrangement joins TRBV25-1 to TRBJ2-1; tentatively, D is TRBD2 (5 bases). There are 12 residues in the CDR3. Germline assignment: CDR1 MGHDK and CDR2 SYGVNS. V was cut by 4 bases and J by 9 bases, with 10 bases left in between. The CDR3 DNA follows: TGTGCCAGCAGTGGGGCTAGCAGTGAGCAGTTCTTC. Protein: CASSGASSEQFF.

This clonotype was recorded a few times. The genes are TRBV2 and TRBJ2-7; either TRBD1 or TRBD2 may fit D (5 bases each). CDR1 is SNHLY and CDR2 is FYNNEI in the germline V gene. V shed 0 bases and J shed 7 bases, with 13 bases lying between them. This CDR3 has 14 residues. The CDR3 reads CASSEAGTLLEQYF. The CDR3 region has the DNA TGTGCCAGCAGTGAAGCGGGGACCCTCCTGGAGCAGTACTTC.

In its sample, this clonotype was seen a few times. The genes are TRBV7-2 and TRBJ2-5, with unresolved D. The CDR3 sequence is 14 residues long. V lost 0 bases and J 0 bases, leaving 5 bases between the germline ends. Germline loops: CDR1 SGHTA, CDR2 FQGNSA. CDR3 residues: CASSLALYQETQYF. The CDR3 DNA reads as TGTGCCAGCAGCTTAGCACTATACCAAGAGACCCAGTACTTC.